The clone carrying this T cell receptor (beta chain) has a single count. Germline V gene sequence: CDR1 SGHNT, CDR2 YENEEA. This CDR3 is built from 16 residues. V lost 4 bases, J lost 3 bases, and 19 bases lay in between. This sample is drawn from a study of cytotoxic CD8 clonotypes in ibrutinib-treated CLL. Study-wide background: Response samples followed a median 12 months of treatment, range 6 to 36.

Clones were read by immunoSEQ multiplex PCR, and TCRdb kept only the in-frame ones, dropping some. This table holds hundreds of thousands of clones, roughly 70% found once. The origin of this receptor is a human donor with chronic lymphocytic leukemia. The input for sequencing was PBMCs, taken after 24 months of ibrutinib treatment. The rearrangement links TRBV11-3 to TRBJ2-7; D is possibly TRBD1 or TRBD2 (6 bases each). The CDR3, as DNA: TGTGCCAGCAGCTATCGTCCCGGGGGCGCGTTCTACGAGCAGTACTTC. Translation: CASSYRPGGAFYEQYF.